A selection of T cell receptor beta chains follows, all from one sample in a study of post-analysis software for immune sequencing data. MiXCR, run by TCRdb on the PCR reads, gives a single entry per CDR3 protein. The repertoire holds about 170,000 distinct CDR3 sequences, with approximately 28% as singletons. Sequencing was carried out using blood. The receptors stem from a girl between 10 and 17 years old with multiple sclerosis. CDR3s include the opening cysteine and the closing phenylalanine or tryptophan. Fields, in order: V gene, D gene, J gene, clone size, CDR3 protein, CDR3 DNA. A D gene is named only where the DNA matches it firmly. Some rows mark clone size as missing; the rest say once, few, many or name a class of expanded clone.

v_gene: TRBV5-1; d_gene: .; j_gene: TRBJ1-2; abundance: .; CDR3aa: CARYAPGHQEHGYTF; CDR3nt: TGCGCCAGATACGCACCGGGGCACCAAGAACATGGCTACACCTTC
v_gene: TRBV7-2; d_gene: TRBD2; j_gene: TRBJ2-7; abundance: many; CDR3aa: CASSRRAGDSNEQYF; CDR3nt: TGTGCCAGCAGCCGGCGAGCGGGAGATTCTAACGAGCAGTACTTC
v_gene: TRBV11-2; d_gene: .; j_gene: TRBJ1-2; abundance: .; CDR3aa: CASSLEAGNYGYTF; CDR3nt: TGTGCCAGCAGCTTAGAAGCAGGGAACTATGGCTACACCTTC
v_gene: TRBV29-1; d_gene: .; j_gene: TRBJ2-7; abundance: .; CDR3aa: CSVVRQDPYEQYF; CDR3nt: TGCAGCGTTGTAAGGCAGGATCCCTACGAGCAGTACTTC
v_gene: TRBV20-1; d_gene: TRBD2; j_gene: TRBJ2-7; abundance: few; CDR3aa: CSARWTSGSYEQYF; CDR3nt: TGCAGTGCTAGATGGACTAGCGGGAGCTACGAGCAGTACTTC
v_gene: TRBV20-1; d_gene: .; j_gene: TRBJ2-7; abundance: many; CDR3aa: CSARVSGSSYEQYF; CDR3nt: TGCAGTGCTAGAGTATCCGGGAGCTCCTACGAGCAGTACTTC
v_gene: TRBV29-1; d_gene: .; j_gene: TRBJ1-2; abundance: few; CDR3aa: CSVEDVKSYGYTF; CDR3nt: TGCAGCGTTGAAGATGTAAAGTCCTATGGCTACACCTTC
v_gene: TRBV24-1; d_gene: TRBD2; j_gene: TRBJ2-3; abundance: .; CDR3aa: CATSDFTAGRADTQYF; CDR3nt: TGTGCCACCAGTGATTTCACAGCGGGGAGGGCAGATACGCAGTATTTT
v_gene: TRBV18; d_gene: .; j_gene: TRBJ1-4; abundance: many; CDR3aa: CASSPLDNEKLFF; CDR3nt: TGTGCCAGCTCACCACTCGATAATGAAAAACTGTTTTTT
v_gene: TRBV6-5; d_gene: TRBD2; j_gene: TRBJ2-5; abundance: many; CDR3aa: CASSSTTSGREETQYF; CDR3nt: TGTGCCAGCAGTTCCACGACTAGCGGGAGGGAAGAGACCCAGTACTTC
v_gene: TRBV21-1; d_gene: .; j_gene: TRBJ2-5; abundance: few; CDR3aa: CASSKDELAGAGETQYF; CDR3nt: TGTGCCAGCAGCAAAGATGAGCTGGCGGGAGCAGGGGAGACCCAGTACTTC
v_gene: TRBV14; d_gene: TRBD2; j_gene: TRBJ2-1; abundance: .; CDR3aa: CASSQDVVRLADAYNEQFF; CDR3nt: TGTGCCAGCAGCCAAGACGTTGTTCGACTAGCGGACGCCTACAATGAGCAGTTCTTC
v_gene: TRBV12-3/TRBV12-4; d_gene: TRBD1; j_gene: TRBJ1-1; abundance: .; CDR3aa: CASNTGQGSTEAFF; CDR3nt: TGTGCCAGCAACACGGGACAGGGGAGCACTGAAGCTTTCTTT
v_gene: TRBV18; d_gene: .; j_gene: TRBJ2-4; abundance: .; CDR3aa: CASSPRTPESVQAKNIQYF; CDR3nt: TGTGCCAGCTCACCGCGGACCCCGGAATCGGTTCAGGCCAAAAACATTCAGTACTTC
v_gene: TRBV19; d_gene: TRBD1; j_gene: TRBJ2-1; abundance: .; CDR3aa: CASSIRGQGAHEQFF; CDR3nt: TGTGCCAGTAGTATTAGGGGACAGGGGGCGCATGAGCAGTTCTTC
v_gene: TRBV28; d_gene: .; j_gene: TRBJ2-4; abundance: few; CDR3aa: CASSPGVLVKNIQYF; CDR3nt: TGTGCCAGCAGTCCAGGGGTCTTGGTCAAAAACATTCAGTACTTC
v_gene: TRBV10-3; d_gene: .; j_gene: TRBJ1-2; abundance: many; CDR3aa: CAISEGPYGYTF; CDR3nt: TGTGCCATCAGTGAGGGTCCCTATGGCTACACCTTC
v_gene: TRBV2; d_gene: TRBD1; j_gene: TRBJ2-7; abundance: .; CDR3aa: CASSSQDRGLDEQYF; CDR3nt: TGTGCCAGCAGTTCCCAGGACAGGGGGCTGGATGAGCAGTACTTC
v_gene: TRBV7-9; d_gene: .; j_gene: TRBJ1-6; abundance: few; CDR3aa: CASSSAPTVYNSPLHF; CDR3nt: TGTGCCAGCAGCTCAGCCCCGACAGTTTATAATTCACCCCTCCACTTT
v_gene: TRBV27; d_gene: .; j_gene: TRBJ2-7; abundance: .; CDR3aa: CASSPLDSLGYEQYF; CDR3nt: TGTGCCAGCAGTCCCCTGGACAGTTTGGGGTACGAGCAGTACTTC
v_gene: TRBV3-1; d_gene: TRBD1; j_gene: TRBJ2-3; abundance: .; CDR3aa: CASSQEDRAADTQYF; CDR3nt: TGTGCCAGCAGCCAAGAGGACAGGGCGGCAGATACGCAGTATTTT
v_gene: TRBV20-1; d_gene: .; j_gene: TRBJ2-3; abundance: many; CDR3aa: CSALRLTDTQYF; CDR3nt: TGCAGTGCTCTCCGACTCACAGATACGCAGTATTTT
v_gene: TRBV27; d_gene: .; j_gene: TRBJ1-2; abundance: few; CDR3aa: CASSPQSRDGGYTF; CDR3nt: TGTGCCAGCAGTCCCCAGTCCCGGGACGGTGGCTACACCTTC
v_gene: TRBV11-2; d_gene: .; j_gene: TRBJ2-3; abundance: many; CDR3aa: CASSSGTDTQYF; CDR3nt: TGTGCCAGCAGCTCCGGAACAGATACGCAGTATTTT
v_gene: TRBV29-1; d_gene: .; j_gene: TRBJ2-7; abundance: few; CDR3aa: CSVEGEATNYYEQYF; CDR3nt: TGCAGCGTTGAGGGGGAGGCTACAAATTACTACGAGCAGTACTTC
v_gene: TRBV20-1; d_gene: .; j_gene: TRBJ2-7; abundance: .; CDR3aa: CSARGTIYYEQYF; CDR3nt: TGCAGTGCTCGCGGGACCATCTACTACGAGCAGTACTTC
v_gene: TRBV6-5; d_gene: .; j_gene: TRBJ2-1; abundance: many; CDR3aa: CASSYYASDEQFF; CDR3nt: TGTGCCAGCAGTTACTACGCGTCGGATGAGCAGTTCTTC
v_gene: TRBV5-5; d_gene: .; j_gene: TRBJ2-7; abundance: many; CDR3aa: CASSGRGGTQNYEQYF; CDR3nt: TGTGCCAGCAGCGGTCGGGGCGGAACTCAGAACTACGAGCAGTACTTC
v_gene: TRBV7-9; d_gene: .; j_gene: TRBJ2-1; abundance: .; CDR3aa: CASSGPTYNEQFF; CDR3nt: TGTGCCAGCAGTGGGCCGACCTACAATGAGCAGTTCTTC
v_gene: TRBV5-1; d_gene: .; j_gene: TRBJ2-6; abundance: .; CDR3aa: CASSPQGTLSGANVLTF; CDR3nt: TGCGCCAGCAGCCCACAGGGAACCCTTTCTGGGGCCAACGTCCTGACTTTC
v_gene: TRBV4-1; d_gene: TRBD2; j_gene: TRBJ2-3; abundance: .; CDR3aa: CASSPRGAPILAGTYADTQYF; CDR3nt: TGCGCCAGCAGTCCCCGGGGGGCCCCAATACTAGCGGGAACGTATGCAGATACGCAGTATTTT
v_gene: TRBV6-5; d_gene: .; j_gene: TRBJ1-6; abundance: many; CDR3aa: CASTEAPGLNSPLHF; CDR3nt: TGTGCCAGCACCGAAGCACCCGGACTTAACTCACCCCTCCACTTT
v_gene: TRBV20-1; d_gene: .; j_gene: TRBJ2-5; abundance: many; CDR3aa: CSAPQPGSETQYF; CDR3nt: TGCAGTGCTCCACAGCCAGGTAGTGAGACCCAGTACTTC
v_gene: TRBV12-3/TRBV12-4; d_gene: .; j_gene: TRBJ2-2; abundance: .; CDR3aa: CASRTGSANTGELFF; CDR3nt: TGTGCCAGCAGGACCGGATCCGCCAACACCGGGGAGCTGTTTTTT
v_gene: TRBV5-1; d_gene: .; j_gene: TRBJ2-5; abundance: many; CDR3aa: CASSFSYRQETQYF; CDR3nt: TGCGCCAGCAGCTTTTCCTACCGTCAAGAGACCCAGTACTTC
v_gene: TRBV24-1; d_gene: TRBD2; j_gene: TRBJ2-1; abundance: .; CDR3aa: CATSDLLAGGRWFNEQFF; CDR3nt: TGTGCCACCAGTGATTTACTAGCGGGAGGAAGATGGTTCAATGAGCAGTTCTTC
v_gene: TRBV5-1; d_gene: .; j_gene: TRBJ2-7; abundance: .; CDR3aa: CASSLANWDSSYEQYF; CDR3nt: TGCGCCAGCAGCTTGGCCAATTGGGACTCCTCCTACGAGCAGTACTTC
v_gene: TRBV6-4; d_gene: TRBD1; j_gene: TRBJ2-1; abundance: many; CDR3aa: CASSDSLGQGPLGGEQFF; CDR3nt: TGTGCCAGCAGTGACTCTTTGGGACAGGGACCTCTCGGGGGTGAGCAGTTCTTC
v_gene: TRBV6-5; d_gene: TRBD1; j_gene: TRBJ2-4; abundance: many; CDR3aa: CASSYHHRGQKTKNIQYF; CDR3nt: TGTGCCAGCAGTTACCACCACAGGGGGCAGAAAACCAAAAACATTCAGTACTTC
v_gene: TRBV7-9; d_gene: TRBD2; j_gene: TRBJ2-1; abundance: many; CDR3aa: CASPKREDPYNEQFF; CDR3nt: TGTGCCAGCCCAAAGCGGGAGGACCCCTACAATGAGCAGTTCTTC
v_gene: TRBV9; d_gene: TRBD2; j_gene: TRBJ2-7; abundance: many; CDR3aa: CASSSGGDHEQYF; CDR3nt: TGTGCCAGCAGCTCCGGGGGGGACCACGAGCAGTACTTC
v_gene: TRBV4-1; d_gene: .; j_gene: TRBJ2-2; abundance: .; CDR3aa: CASGSFTGELFF; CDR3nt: TGCGCCAGCGGAAGTTTTACCGGGGAGCTGTTTTTT
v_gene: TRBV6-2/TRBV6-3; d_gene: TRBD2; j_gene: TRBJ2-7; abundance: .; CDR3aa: CASSYSLRERYEQYF; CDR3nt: TGTGCCAGCAGTTACTCGCTGCGGGAGAGGTACGAGCAGTACTTC
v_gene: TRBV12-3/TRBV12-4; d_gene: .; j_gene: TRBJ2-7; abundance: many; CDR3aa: CASRLLGLSSYEQYF; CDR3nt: TGTGCCAGCAGATTACTAGGCCTTTCTTCCTACGAGCAGTACTTC
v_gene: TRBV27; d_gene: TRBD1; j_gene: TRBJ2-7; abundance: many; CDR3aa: CASSSGGWDPYEQYF; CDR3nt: TGTGCCAGCAGTTCAGGGGGCTGGGATCCCTACGAGCAGTACTTC
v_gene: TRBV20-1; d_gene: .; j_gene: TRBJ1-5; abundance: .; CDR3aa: CSANFDDNSNQPQHF; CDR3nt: TGCAGTGCCAACTTTGATGACAATAGCAATCAGCCCCAGCATTTT
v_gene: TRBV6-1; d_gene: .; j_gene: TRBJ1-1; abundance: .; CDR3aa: CASGMNTEAFF; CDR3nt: TGTGCCAGCGGGATGAACACTGAAGCTTTCTTT